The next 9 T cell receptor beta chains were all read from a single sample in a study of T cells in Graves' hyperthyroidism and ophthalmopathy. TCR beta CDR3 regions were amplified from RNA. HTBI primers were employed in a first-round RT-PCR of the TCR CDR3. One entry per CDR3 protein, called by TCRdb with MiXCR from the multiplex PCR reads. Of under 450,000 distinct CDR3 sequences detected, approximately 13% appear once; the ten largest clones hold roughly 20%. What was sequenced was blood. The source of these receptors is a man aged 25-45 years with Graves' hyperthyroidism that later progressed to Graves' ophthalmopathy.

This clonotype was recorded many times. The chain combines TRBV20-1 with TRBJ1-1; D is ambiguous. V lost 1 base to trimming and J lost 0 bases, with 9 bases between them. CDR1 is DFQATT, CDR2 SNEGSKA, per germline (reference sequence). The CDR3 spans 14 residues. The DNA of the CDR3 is TGCAGTGCTAGAGCGCAGGTGCTGAACACTGAAGCTTTCTTT. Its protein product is CSARAQVLNTEAFF.

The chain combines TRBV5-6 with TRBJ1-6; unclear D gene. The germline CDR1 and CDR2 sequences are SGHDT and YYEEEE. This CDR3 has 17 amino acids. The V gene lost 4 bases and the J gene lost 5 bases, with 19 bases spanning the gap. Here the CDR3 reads CASSPGFGRDDNSPLHF. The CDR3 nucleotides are TGTGCCAGCAGCCCCGGATTTGGGAGGGATGATAATTCACCCCTCCACTTT. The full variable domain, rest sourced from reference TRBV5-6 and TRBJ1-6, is DAGVTQSPTHLIKTRGQQVTLRCSPKSGHDTVSWYQQALGQGPQFIFQYYEEEERQRGNFPDRFSGHQFPNYSSELNVNALLLGDSALYLCASSPGFGRDDNSPLHFGNGTRLTVT.

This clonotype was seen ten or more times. CDR3 sequence reads: CASSKTGRYGYTF. In nucleotides, the CDR3 is TGTGCCAGCAGCAAAACAGGGCGGTATGGCTACACCTTC. This chain connects TRBV5-8 to TRBJ1-2; D perhaps matches TRBD1 (6 bases). This CDR3 has 13 residues. Trimming removed 4 bases from V and 5 bases from J, with 12 bases in between. Germline CDR1 and CDR2: SGHTS and YDEGEE.

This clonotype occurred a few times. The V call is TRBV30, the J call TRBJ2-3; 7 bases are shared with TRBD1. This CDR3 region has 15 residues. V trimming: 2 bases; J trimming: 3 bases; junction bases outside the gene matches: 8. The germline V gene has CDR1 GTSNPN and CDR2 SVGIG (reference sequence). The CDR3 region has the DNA TGTGCCTGGAGTCTAACAGGGGTTTGGACAGATACGCAGTATTTT. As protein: CAWSLTGVWTDTQYF.

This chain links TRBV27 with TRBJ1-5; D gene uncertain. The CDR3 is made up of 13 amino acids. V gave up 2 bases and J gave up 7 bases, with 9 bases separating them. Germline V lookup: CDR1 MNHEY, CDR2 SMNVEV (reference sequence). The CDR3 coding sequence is TGTGCCAGCAGTTTAAGTAGGGTCCAGCCCCAGCATTTT. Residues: CASSLSRVQPQHF.

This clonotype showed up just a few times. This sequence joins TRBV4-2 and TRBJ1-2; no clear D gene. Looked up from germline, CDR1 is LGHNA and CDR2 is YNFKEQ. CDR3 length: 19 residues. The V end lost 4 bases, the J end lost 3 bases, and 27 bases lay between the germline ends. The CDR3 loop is CASSPPSWSDPIRYYGYTF. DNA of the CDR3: TGTGCCAGCAGCCCCCCCTCATGGTCAGATCCCATTCGATACTATGGCTACACCTTC.

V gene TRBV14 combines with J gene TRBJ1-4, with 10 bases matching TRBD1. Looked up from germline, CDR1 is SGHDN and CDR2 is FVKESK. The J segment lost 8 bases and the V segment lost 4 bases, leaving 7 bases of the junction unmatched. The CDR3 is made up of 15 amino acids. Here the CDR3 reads CASSRLTGGEEKLFF. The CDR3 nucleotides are TGTGCCAGCAGCCGACTGACAGGGGGCGAGGAAAAACTGTTTTTT.

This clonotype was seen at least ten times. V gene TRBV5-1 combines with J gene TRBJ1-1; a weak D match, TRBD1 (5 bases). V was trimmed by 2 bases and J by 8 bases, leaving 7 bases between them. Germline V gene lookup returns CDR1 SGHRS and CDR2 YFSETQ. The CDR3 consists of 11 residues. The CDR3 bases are TGCGCCAGCAGCTTTAGGGGCGAAGCTTTCTTT. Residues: CASSFRGEAFF. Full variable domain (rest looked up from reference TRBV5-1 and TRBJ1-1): KAGVTQTPRYLIKTRGQQVTLSCSPISGHRSVSWYQQTPGQGLQFLFEYFSETQRNKGNFPGRFSGRQFSNSRSEMNVSTLELGDSALYLCASSFRGEAFFGQGTRLTVV.

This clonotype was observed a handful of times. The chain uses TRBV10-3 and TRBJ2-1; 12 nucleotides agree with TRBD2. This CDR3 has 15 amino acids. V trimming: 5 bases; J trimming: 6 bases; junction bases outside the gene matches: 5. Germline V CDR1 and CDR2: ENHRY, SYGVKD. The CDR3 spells CAISTTSGGPNEQFF. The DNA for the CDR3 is TGTGCCATCAGTACAACTAGCGGGGGGCCCAATGAGCAGTTCTTC.